This TCR beta chain was obtained from a study of beta chain features in type 1 diabetes. The V gene's germline CDR1 is SGDLS and CDR2 YYNGEE. The CDR3 extends over 14 amino acids. V shed 1 base, J shed 7 bases, and the junction held 7 bases outside the gene matches. The table lists this clone with a few counts. Averaging roughly 110 mL, one heparinised blood draw was given by each donor. Expressed TCRB transcripts got sequenced, as all isolated RNA was reverse transcribed. Profiled with immunoSEQ multiplex PCR; TCRdb holds only in-frame clones, not every one. The sample has fewer than 250,000 clones; 11% to 15% are singletons.

The sample consisted of naive CD4+ T cells from blood. This clonotype was sampled from a woman between 35 and 50 years old in good health. The chain carries TRBV9 and TRBJ1-1, with TRBD1 matching over 7 bases. The CDR3 DNA reads as TGTGCCAGCAGCGTACAGACAGGGTCTGTTGAAGCTTTCTTT. Its translation is CASSVQTGSVEAFF.